This TCR beta chain appears in the sequencing data of a study of early T cells in non-severe SARS-CoV-2 infection. The overall study: Unsorted whole blood bulk RNA was sequenced, with unpaired chains. Study results and limitations: Anti-spike CD8 responses were favored by VDJdb matching, which missed private and CD4 specificities.

Unique molecular identifier tags were affixed to discrete cDNA molecules. One entry per CDR3 protein results from TCRdb running MiXCR on the 5' RACE reads. The sample includes about 90,000 distinct CDR3 sequences, less than 15% seen only once; the top ten take 3.5% to 5%. Per germline, CDR1 SGHRS and CDR2 YFSETQ. CDR3 length: 15 residues. Unmatched junction bases numbered 5, after V lost 0 bases and J lost 5 bases. On this clonotype itself: Its antigen is currently unknown.

This TCR derives from an adult who was a healthcare worker with PCR-confirmed SARS-CoV-2 infection or an uninfected control (not recorded which). The rearrangement joins TRBV5-1 to TRBJ2-7; 10 bases match TRBD1. Sequencing used whole blood, obtained at baseline. This CDR3 is CASSLVPGQGNEQYF. Written as DNA, the CDR3 is TGCGCCAGCAGCTTGGTCCCGGGACAGGGGAACGAGCAGTACTTC.